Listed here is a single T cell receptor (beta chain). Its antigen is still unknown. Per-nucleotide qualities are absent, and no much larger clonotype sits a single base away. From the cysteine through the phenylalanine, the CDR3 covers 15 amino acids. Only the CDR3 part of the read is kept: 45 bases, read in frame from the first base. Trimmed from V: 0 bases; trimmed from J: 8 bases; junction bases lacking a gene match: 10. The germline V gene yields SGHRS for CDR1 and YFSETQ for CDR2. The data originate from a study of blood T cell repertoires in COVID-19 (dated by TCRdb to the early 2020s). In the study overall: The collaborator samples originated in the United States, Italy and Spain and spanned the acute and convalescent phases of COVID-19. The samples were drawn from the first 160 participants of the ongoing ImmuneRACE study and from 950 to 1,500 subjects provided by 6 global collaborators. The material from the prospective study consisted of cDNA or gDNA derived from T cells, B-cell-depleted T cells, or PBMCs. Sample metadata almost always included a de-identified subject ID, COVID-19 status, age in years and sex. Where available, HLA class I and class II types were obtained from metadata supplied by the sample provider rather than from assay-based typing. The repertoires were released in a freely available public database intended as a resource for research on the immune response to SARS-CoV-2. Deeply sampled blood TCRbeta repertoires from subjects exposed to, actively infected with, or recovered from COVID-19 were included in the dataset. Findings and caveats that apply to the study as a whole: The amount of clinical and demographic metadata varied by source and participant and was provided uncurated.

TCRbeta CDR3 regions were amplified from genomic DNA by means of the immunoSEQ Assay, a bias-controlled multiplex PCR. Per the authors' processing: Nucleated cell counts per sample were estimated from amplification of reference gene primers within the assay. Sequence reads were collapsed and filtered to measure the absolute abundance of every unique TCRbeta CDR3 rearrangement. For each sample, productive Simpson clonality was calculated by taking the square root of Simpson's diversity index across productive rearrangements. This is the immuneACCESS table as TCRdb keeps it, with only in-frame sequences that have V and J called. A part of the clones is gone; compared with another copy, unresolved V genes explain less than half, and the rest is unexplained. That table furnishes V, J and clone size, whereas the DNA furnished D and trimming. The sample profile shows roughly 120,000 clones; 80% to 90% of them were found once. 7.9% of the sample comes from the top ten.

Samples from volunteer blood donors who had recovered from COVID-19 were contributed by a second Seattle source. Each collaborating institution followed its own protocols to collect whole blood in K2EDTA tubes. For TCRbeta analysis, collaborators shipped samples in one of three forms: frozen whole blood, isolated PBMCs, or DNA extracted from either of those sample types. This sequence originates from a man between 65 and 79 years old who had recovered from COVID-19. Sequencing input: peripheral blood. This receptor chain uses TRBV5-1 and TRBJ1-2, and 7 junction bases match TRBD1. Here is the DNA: TGCGCCAGCAGCTTGGCCTTGACAGGGACGATGGGCTACACCTTC. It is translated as CASSLALTGTMGYTF.